This T cell receptor (beta chain) was identified during a study of T cells in pancreatic ductal adenocarcinoma. The data were produced by immunoSEQ multiplex PCR, yet TCRdb's version contains in-frame clones alone and is incomplete. The data show approximately 97,000 clones, nearly 95% seen once. CDR1 and CDR2 from the germline V gene are SEHNR and FQNEAQ (reference sequence). With V trimmed by 3 bases and J by 9 bases, 7 bases remained unmatched. This CDR3 has 14 amino acids. Surgery without prior neoadjuvant therapy was the treatment of the selected pancreatic ductal adenocarcinoma patients. V gene TRBV7-9 combines with J gene TRBJ1-1; 10 bases match TRBD1. This TCR came from a human donor with pancreatic ductal adenocarcinoma. Input material: PBMCs. The CDR3 sequence: CASSFETGGKKAFF. CDR3 coding DNA: TGTGCCAGCAGCTTCGAGACAGGGGGCAAGAAAGCTTTCTTT. Combining the CDR3 with reference TRBV7-9 and TRBJ1-1 gives the whole variable domain DTGVSQNPRHKITKRGQNVTFRCDPISEHNRLYWYRQTLGQGPEFLTYFQNEAQLEKSRLLSDRFSAERPKGSFSTLEIQRTEQGDSAMYLCASSFETGGKKAFFGQGTRLTVV.